These T cell receptor beta chains were read from a single sample in a study of cytomegalovirus exposure and HLA in healthy donors. TCRdb's copy holds only in-frame clones and misses some; the assay was immunoSEQ multiplex PCR. This table holds over 150,000 clones, 80% found once. Sample: PBMCs. These receptors all stem from a male donor in good health and CMV-seronegative. Each CDR3 is given with its conserved first and last residue. The order of the fields is clone size, J gene, V gene, D gene, CDR3 protein, CDR3 DNA. D genes are given only for firm matches. Size tells how often a clone was seen (once, few, many) or the class of an expanded clone, and some rows leave it out.

clone_size: .; j_call: TRBJ1-1; v_call: TRBV7-8; d_call: .; cdr3_aa: CASSLGRVRGNTEAFF; cdr3_nt: TGTGCCAGCAGCTTAGGGAGGGTGAGGGGCAACACTGAAGCTTTCTTT
clone_size: .; j_call: TRBJ2-3; v_call: TRBV6-6; d_call: TRBD2; cdr3_aa: CASSYWLAGGTDTQYF; cdr3_nt: TGTGCCAGCAGTTACTGGCTAGCGGGGGGCACAGATACGCAGTATTTT
clone_size: .; j_call: TRBJ2-2; v_call: TRBV9; d_call: .; cdr3_aa: CASSVGATGELFF; cdr3_nt: TGTGCCAGCAGCGTAGGAGCCACCGGGGAGCTGTTTTTT
clone_size: .; j_call: TRBJ1-2; v_call: TRBV5-6; d_call: .; cdr3_aa: CASSLKRLYGYTF; cdr3_nt: TGTGCCAGCAGCTTGAAACGCCTATATGGCTACACCTTC
clone_size: .; j_call: TRBJ2-3; v_call: TRBV5-6; d_call: .; cdr3_aa: CASSLEGEGTDTQYF; cdr3_nt: TGTGCCAGCAGCTTGGAAGGGGAAGGCACAGATACGCAGTATTTT
clone_size: few; j_call: TRBJ1-5; v_call: TRBV19; d_call: .; cdr3_aa: CASSTLFGRSNQPQHF; cdr3_nt: TGTGCCAGTAGTACCCTTTTCGGCAGGTCCAATCAGCCCCAGCATTTT
clone_size: .; j_call: TRBJ2-3; v_call: TRBV12-5; d_call: .; cdr3_aa: CASGLVLTDTQYF; cdr3_nt: TGTGCTAGTGGTTTGGTACTTACAGATACGCAGTATTTT
clone_size: .; j_call: TRBJ2-2; v_call: TRBV6-1; d_call: .; cdr3_aa: CASSKGGPVRAELFF; cdr3_nt: TGTGCCAGCAGTAAGGGGGGGCCAGTCAGGGCGGAGCTGTTTTTT
clone_size: .; j_call: TRBJ1-3; v_call: TRBV5-6; d_call: .; cdr3_aa: CASSLADLWGNTIYF; cdr3_nt: TGTGCCAGCAGCTTGGCCGACTTATGGGGAAACACCATATATTTT
clone_size: .; j_call: TRBJ2-7; v_call: TRBV19; d_call: TRBD1; cdr3_aa: CASSNRDRTYEQYF; cdr3_nt: TGTGCCAGTAGTAACCGGGACAGGACCTACGAGCAGTACTTC
clone_size: .; j_call: TRBJ2-3; v_call: TRBV5-4; d_call: .; cdr3_aa: CASSLVGQNTDTQYF; cdr3_nt: TGTGCCAGCAGCTTGGTAGGACAGAACACAGATACGCAGTATTTT
clone_size: .; j_call: TRBJ2-1; v_call: TRBV11-2; d_call: .; cdr3_aa: CASSVGVAEGSYNEQFF; cdr3_nt: TGTGCCAGCAGCGTAGGGGTGGCGGAGGGCTCCTACAATGAGCAGTTCTTC
clone_size: .; j_call: TRBJ2-1; v_call: TRBV5-1; d_call: .; cdr3_aa: CASNRGVGNEQFF; cdr3_nt: TGCGCCAGCAATCGGGGAGTTGGCAATGAGCAGTTCTTC
clone_size: .; j_call: TRBJ1-1; v_call: TRBV14; d_call: TRBD1; cdr3_aa: CASSHPTGGNTEAFF; cdr3_nt: TGTGCCAGCAGCCATCCCACAGGGGGGAACACTGAAGCTTTCTTT
clone_size: .; j_call: TRBJ2-3; v_call: TRBV5-4; d_call: TRBD2; cdr3_aa: CASSAGGGLKTDTQYF; cdr3_nt: TGTGCCAGCAGCGCGGGGGGGGGCTTGAAGACAGATACGCAGTATTTT
clone_size: .; j_call: TRBJ1-5; v_call: TRBV30; d_call: .; cdr3_aa: CAWNGGVNQPQHF; cdr3_nt: TGTGCCTGGAACGGAGGAGTAAATCAGCCCCAGCATTTT
clone_size: .; j_call: TRBJ2-3; v_call: TRBV5-1; d_call: .; cdr3_aa: CASSLVQGIDTQYF; cdr3_nt: TGCGCCAGCAGCTTGGTTCAGGGGATAGATACGCAGTATTTT
clone_size: .; j_call: TRBJ2-5; v_call: TRBV10-1; d_call: TRBD1; cdr3_aa: CASSEGVTGGRETQYF; cdr3_nt: TGCGCCAGCAGTGAGGGGGTGACAGGGGGCCGAGAGACCCAGTACTTC